One sample yielded the 5 T cell receptor beta chains listed below, sequenced in a study of cytomegalovirus exposure and HLA in healthy donors. A multiplex PCR was run with 60 Vbeta primers and 13 Jbeta primers. Profiling relied on immunoSEQ multiplex PCR, and the TCRdb table lists in-frame clones only, not all of them. The sample totals around 140,000 clones. The material sequenced was PBMCs. The receptor set was obtained from a woman aged 40 to 50 in good health and CMV-seronegative.

The chain employs TRBV5-6 and TRBJ2-7; possible D gene TRBD2, 6 bases. Germline values: CDR1 SGHDT, CDR2 YYEEEE. The length of the CDR3 is 16 residues. The V end was cut by 0 bases, the J end by 3 bases, with 16 bases between. The CDR3 DNA follows: TGTGCCAGCAGCTTGGCCGGGAGCCTAGGCAACTACGAGCAGTACGTC. Amino acids: CASSLAGSLGNYEQYV.

The J gene is TRBJ1-4, the V gene TRBV5-6; 9 bases map to TRBD1. This CDR3 has 15 residues. The J segment lost 8 bases and the V segment lost 2 bases, leaving 7 bases of the junction unmatched. CDR1 is SGHDT and CDR2 is YYEEEE in the germline V gene. The CDR3 region has the DNA TGTGCCAGCAGCTTACAGGGGGCCTCTTACGAAAAACTGTTTTTT. Translation gives CASSLQGASYEKLFF.

This rearrangement joins TRBV4-1 to TRBJ1-5, with TRBD1 as a possible D gene (5 bases). From germline, CDR1 is MGHRA and CDR2 YSYEKL. Trimming took off 2 bases at V and 6 bases at J, with 17 bases between the two ends. The CDR3 has 16 amino acids. CDR3 bases: TGCGCCAGCAGCCAACAAAACCAGGCCGGGGGTCAGCCCCAGCATTTT. Translation gives CASSQQNQAGGQPQHF.

The chain uses TRBV9 and TRBJ1-1; 11 nucleotides match TRBD1. Trimming cost V 4 bases and J 4 bases; bases outside gene matches: 6. Germline V gives CDR1 SGDLS, CDR2 YYNGEE. The CDR3 contains 15 residues. Written as DNA, the CDR3 is TGTGCCAGCAGCCCCGGGACAGGGGGACTCACTGAAGCTTTCTTT. Its translation is CASSPGTGGLTEAFF.

This chain uses TRBV7-2 with TRBJ2-7; D gene unclear. The CDR3 spans 13 residues. The germline gives CDR1 SGHTA, CDR2 FQGNSA. The V and J ends lost 5 bases and 10 bases respectively, with 18 bases between them. This CDR3 reads CASSPPGIRVQYF. The CDR3 nucleotides read TGTGCCAGCAGCCCCCCGGGTATTAGAGTTCAGTACTTC.